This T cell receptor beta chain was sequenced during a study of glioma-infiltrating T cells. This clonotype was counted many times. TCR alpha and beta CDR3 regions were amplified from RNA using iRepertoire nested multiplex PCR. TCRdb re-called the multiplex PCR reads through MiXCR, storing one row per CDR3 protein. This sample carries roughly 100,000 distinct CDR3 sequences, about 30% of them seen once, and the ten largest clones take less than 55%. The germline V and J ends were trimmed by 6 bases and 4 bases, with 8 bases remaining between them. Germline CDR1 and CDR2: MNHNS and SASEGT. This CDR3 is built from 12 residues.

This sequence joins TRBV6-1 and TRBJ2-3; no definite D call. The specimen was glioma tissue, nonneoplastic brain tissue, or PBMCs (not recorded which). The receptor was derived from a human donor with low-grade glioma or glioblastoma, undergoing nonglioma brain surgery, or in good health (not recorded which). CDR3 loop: CASRTTSDTQYF. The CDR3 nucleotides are TGTGCCAGCAGGACAACATCAGATACGCAGTATTTT.